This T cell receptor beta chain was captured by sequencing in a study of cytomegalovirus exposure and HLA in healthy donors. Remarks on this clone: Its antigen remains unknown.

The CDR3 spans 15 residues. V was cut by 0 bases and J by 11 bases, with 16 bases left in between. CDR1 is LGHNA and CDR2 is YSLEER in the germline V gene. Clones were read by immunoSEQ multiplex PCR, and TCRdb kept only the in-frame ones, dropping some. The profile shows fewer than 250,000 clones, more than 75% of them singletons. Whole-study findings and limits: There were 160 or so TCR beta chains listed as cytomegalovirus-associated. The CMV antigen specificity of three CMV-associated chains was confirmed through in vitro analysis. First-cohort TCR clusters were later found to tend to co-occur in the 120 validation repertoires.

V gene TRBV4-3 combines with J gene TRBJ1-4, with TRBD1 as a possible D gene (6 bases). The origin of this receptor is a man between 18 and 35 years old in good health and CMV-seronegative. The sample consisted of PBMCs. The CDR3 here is CASSQDAGGQRKLFF. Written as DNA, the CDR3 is TGCGCCAGCAGCCAAGATGCCGGGGGGCAGAGGAAACTGTTTTTT.